This T cell receptor beta chain was observed in a study of graft-versus-host responses after intestinal transplantation. Sequenced by immunoSEQ multiplex PCR; TCRdb stores in-frame clones only, minus some. Altogether about 120,000 clones are present, roughly nine tenths being singletons, with the ten largest covering over 0.15%. Worth noting for this clone: Its antigen is unidentified.

V gave up 4 bases and J gave up 4 bases, with 10 bases separating them. The CDR3 spans 13 residues. Germline assignment: CDR1 ENHRY and CDR2 SYGVKD. The source was unstimulated CD4+ T cells sorted from spleen or lymph node cells, collected before intestinal transplant. The chain links TRBV10-3 to TRBJ1-1; D gene uncertain. The sequence came from a human donor who received an intestinal transplant. The DNA of the CDR3 is TGTGCCATCAGTGGCCAGGAGGCCACTGAAGCTTTCTTT. Protein sequence: CAISGQEATEAFF.